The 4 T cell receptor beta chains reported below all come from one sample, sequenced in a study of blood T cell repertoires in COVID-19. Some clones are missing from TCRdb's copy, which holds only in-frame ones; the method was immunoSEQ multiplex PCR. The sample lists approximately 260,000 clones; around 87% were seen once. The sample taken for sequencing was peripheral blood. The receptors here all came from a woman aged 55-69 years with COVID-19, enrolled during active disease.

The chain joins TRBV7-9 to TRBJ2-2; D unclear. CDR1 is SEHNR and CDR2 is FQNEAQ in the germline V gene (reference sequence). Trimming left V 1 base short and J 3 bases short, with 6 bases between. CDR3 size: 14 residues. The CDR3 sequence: CASSLGLDTGELFF. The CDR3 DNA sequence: TGTGCCAGCAGCTTAGGACTTGACACCGGGGAGCTGTTTTTT.

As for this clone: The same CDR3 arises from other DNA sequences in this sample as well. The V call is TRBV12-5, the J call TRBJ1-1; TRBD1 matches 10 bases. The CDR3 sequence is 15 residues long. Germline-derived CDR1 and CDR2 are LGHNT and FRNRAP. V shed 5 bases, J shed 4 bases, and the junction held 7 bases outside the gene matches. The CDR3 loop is CASGPRQGAVTEAFF. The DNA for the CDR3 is TGTGCTAGTGGTCCGCGACAGGGGGCGGTCACTGAAGCTTTCTTT.

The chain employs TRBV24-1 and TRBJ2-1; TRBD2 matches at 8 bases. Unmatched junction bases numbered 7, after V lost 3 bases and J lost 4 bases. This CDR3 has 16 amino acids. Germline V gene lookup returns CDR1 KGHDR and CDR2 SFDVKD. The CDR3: CATSDVPGLGYNEQFF. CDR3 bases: TGTGCCACCAGTGATGTACCGGGACTAGGATACAATGAGCAGTTCTTC.

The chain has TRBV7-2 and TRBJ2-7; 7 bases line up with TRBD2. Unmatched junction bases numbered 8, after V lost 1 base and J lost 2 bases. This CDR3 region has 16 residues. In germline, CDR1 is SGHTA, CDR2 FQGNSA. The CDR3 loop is CASSLVGSGVPYEQYF. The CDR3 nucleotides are TGTGCCAGCAGCTTAGTGGGGAGCGGGGTCCCCTACGAGCAGTACTTC.